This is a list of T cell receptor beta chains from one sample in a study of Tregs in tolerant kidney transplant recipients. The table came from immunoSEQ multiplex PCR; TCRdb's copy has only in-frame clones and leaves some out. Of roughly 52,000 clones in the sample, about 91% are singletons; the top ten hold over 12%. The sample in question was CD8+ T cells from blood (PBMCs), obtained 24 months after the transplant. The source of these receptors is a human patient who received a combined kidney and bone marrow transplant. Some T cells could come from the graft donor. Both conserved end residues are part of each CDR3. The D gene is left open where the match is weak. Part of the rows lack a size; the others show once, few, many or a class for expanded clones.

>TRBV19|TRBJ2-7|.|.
TGTGCCAGTAGTATGTCGCCAGGGCGCTCCTACGAGCAGTACTTC
CASSMSPGRSYEQYF
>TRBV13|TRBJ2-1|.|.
TGTGCCAGCAGCTTTCCTGGGAGCTCCTACAATGAGCAGTTCTTC
CASSFPGSSYNEQFF
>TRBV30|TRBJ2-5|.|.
TGTGCCTGGAGTGTTTTACCGCAGATGTACCAAGAGACCCAGTACTTC
CAWSVLPQMYQETQYF
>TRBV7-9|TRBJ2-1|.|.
TGTGCCAGCAGCTCAAACGGACTGGGTCTCAATGAGCAGTTCTTC
CASSSNGLGLNEQFF
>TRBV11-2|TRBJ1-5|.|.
TGTGCCAGCAGTTGGGGCAGCAATCAGCCCCAGCATTTT
CASSWGSNQPQHF
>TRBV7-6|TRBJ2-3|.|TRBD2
TGTGCCAGCAGCATTACCGTGGCGGGAGGGCCTTCGAGCACAGATACGCAGTATTTT
CASSITVAGGPSSTDTQYF
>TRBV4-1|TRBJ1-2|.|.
TGCGCCAGCAGCCAAGAACCCGGGTATAGCTATGGCTACACCTTC
CASSQEPGYSYGYTF
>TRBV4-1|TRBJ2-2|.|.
TGCGCCAGCAGCCAAGACCTATATAGCGCCGGGGAGCTGTTTTTT
CASSQDLYSAGELFF
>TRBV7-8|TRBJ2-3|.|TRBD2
TGTGCCAGCAGGCGAGCGGGAACTAGCACAGATACGCAGTATTTT
CASRRAGTSTDTQYF
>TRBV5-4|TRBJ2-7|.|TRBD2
TGTGCCAGCAGCTTGGGACTAGCTGTCGTCGAGCAGTACTTC
CASSLGLAVVEQYF
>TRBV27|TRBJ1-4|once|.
TGTGCCAGCAGTCAGGCTTTTAATGAAAAACTGTTTTTT
CASSQAFNEKLFF
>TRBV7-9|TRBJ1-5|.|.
TGTGCCAGCAGCTTGGAGAATCAGCCCCAGCATTTT
CASSLENQPQHF
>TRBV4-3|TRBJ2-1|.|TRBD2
TGCGCCAGCACCCTCGGTAGCGGGAGTACCCACAATGAGCAGTTCTTC
CASTLGSGSTHNEQFF
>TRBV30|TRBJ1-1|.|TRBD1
TGTGCCTGGAACGACAGGGGCCCTGAAGCTTTCTTT
CAWNDRGPEAFF
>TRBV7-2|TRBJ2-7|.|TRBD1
TGTGCCAGCAGCGCCGGGACAGGGGAAGGCTACGAGCAGTACTTC
CASSAGTGEGYEQYF
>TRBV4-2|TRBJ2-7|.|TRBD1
TGTGCCAGCAGCCCGCCGGGACAGGCCTCCTACGAGCAGTACTTC
CASSPPGQASYEQYF
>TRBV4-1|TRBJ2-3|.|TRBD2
TGCGCCAGCAGCCCTCAACTAGCGGGAGTACCAGATACGCAGTATTTT
CASSPQLAGVPDTQYF
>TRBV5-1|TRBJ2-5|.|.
TGCGCCAGCAGCTTCTCAGGCAGCCAGTACTTC
CASSFSGSQYF
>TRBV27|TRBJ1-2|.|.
TGTGCCAGCAGTTTCTCAGGGAAGGGAAATGGCTACACCTTC
CASSFSGKGNGYTF
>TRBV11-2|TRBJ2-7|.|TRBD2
TGTGCCAGCAGCTTAGGAGGGCCGACTAGCGGGGACTCCTACGAGCAGTACTTC
CASSLGGPTSGDSYEQYF
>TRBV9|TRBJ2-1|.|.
TGTGCCAGCAGCGACCCGGGTCCCCGGCGGGAGCAGTTCTTC
CASSDPGPRREQFF
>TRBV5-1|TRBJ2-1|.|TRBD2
TGCGCCAGCAGCTTGGTTGTAGCGGGGGGAAGCTCCTACAATGAGCAGTTCTTC
CASSLVVAGGSSYNEQFF
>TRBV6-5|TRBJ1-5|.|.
TGTGCCAGCAGTTACTCGAGGTGGGGGGATCAGCCCCAGCATTTT
CASSYSRWGDQPQHF
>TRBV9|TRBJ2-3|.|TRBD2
TGTGCCAGCAGCGTAGTAGAGGCTAGCGGGCGCACAGATACGCAGTATTTT
CASSVVEASGRTDTQYF
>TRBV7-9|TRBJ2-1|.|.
TGTGCCAGCAGCGCGACTTGGGATGAGCAGTTCTTC
CASSATWDEQFF
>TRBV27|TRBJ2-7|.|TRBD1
TGTGCCAGCAGATTCGGACAGGGTTCCGGCTACGAGCAGTACTTC
CASRFGQGSGYEQYF
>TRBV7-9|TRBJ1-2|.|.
TGTGCCAGCAGATCCGACAGGCTGGGCCCACCTAGCTATGGCTACACCTTC
CASRSDRLGPPSYGYTF
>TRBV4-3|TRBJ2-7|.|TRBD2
TGCGCCAGCAGCTCTAGCGGGCCCTCTCTATACGAGCAGTACTTC
CASSSSGPSLYEQYF
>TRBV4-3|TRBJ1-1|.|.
TGCGCCAGCAGCCAAGACCCCAAAGAGGTAAACACTGAAGCTTTCTTT
CASSQDPKEVNTEAFF
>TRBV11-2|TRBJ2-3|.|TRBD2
TGTGCCAGCAGCTCACTAGCGGGAGCCACTACAGATACGCAGTATTTT
CASSSLAGATTDTQYF
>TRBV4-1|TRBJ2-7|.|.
TGCGCCAGCAGCCAAGATGTGGGCCACGAGCAGTACTTC
CASSQDVGHEQYF
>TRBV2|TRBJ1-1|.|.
TGTGCCAGCAGTACTCAGACAGGGAACACTGAAGCTTTCTTT
CASSTQTGNTEAFF
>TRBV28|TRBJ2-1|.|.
TGTGCCAGCAGTTTCCTACAGGGGGGGTACAATGAGCAGTTCTTC
CASSFLQGGYNEQFF
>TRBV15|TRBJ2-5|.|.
TGTGCCACCAGCAGAGACGATAGAGAGACCCAGTACTTC
CATSRDDRETQYF
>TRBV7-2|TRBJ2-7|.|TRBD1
TGTGCCAGCAGCCTCGGGACAGGGCCCCTTGGCGAGCAGTACTTC
CASSLGTGPLGEQYF